Listed here is a single T cell receptor beta chain. The data were obtained in a study of CD4 and CD8 cells across lung adenocarcinoma regions. TCRdb reprocessed the PCR reads with MiXCR, giving one entry per CDR3 protein. The sample has tens of thousands of distinct CDR3 sequences, roughly half seen once. The patients had localized lung adenocarcinoma, a non-small cell subtype. The V end was cut by 5 bases, the J end by 8 bases, with 5 bases between. This CDR3 comprises 10 residues. This TCR was sampled from a male donor with lung adenocarcinoma. The CD4 and CD8 labels of this study may be unreliable. The rearrangement links TRBV23-1 to TRBJ2-3; D unclear. TRBV23-1 is an ORF, and what it does is uncertain. The sample consisted of CD8+ T cells from the center of a lung tumor. In DNA form, the CDR3 reads TGCGCCAGCAGTATCCCTACGCAGTATTTT. Encoded protein: CASSIPTQYF.